This T cell receptor beta chain was documented in a study of cytomegalovirus exposure and HLA in healthy donors (TCRdb year 2017). As for the study more broadly: An earlier analysis of several hundred of the donors reported 250 to 350 Gb of sequence data and approximately 110 million unique TCR beta sequences from around 200 million T cells. About 280 gigabases of sequencing data and tens of millions of unique TCR sequences were included in an early release covering around 650 HLA-typed donors. Of the 350 to 400 genotyped donors, approximately 82% fell in the genetic ancestry cluster associated with self-reported Caucasian donors. The aim of the study was to test whether cataloging public T cell receptors could identify signatures of past pathogen exposure. The study profiled the T cell repertoires of under 850 subjects by immunosequencing and related them to cytomegalovirus serostatus. Besides the first cohort of approximately 670 subjects, a separate validation cohort made up of about 120 different subjects was used. High-throughput TCR immunosequencing, statistical association of individual TCRs with disease status, and machine learning were combined to predict cytomegalovirus infection status. To study patterns of TCR occurrence, a later analysis re-analyzed previously published TCR beta repertoires from around 660 donors and added high-resolution HLA genotyping. The later analysis used no new phenotypic data to find candidate immune exposures, relying instead on TCR beta sequences and their occurrence across donors. An earlier analysis of more than 450 of the donors used high-throughput TCR beta sequencing to judge whether each TCR beta V gene segment behaved as functional or pseudogenic. Donor age, sex, ethnicity and CMV serostatus were collected together with the repertoire data. Genome-wide SNP genotypes for about three fifths of the 666 donors were used in a later genetic analysis, which treated that subset as a discovery cohort. Every repertoire in the discovery cohort had been generated on one and the same sequencing platform. HLA typing included class I and class II loci at four-digit resolution. The number of donors typed differed by locus, with roughly 620-630 for A, B, C, DRB1 and DQB1, more than 500 for DQA1, about 610 for DPA1, and approximately 470 for DPB1. Four or five DR-DQ haplotypes were handled as single units for association and clustering because linkage in the cohort was strong. Across around 400 genotyped donors of the cohort, an average of approximately 240,000 unique TCR beta nucleotide sequences per donor were sequenced, and about a sixth of those sequences were non-productive.

V and J are truncated by 8 bases and 7 bases respectively, leaving an intervening sequence of 17 bases. CDR1 and CDR2 are read off the germline V gene as MNHEY and SVGAGI. From its cysteine to its phenylalanine, the CDR3 spans 13 amino acids. Only the CDR3 DNA is retained, 39 bases long and in frame from the first base. The method was the immunoSEQ multiplex PCR assay. For the multiplex PCR, a mixture combining 60 forward primers for TCR Vbeta segments and 13 reverse primers for TCR Jbeta segments was used. The CDR3 region of rearranged TCR beta genes was amplified from genomic DNA with a multiplex PCR assay. On the Illumina HiSeq System, the amplified TCR beta libraries were sequenced as 87-base-pair reads. In the paper's pipeline: In a later analysis, tens of millions of unique TCR beta chains were counted across the approximately 620 repertoires, and roughly 11 million of these chains were shared by at least two donors. To remove PCR and sequencing errors, raw reads were error-corrected and collapsed into unique sequences using a nearest-neighbor algorithm that merged closely related sequences. V, D and J gene segments were assigned by aligning CDR3 sequences to IMGT reference sequences. For a sequence to be retained, a match of at least six nucleotides to both a V gene segment and a J gene segment was required. A rearrangement was called productive if the CDR3 had no stop codons and remained in frame with V and J, and every other rearrangement was called non-productive. CDR3 was defined according to IMGT convention as the region running from the second conserved V-encoded cysteine to the conserved J-encoded phenylalanine. Sequences without an unambiguous match to a single V gene segment were excluded from the earlier analysis of 450 to 750 of the donors. In an earlier analysis of some 590 of the donors, V segments were called functional above 56.7% productive rearrangements and were called segregating when the between-donor standard deviation exceeded 5%. A statistical classification framework was developed to diagnose cytomegalovirus status using the catalog of TCR beta chain sequences. V and J gene assignment, in a later analysis, came from comparing TCR nucleotide sequences with IMGT/GENE-DB human TR gene sequences. In a later analysis, CDR3 sequences and most-parsimonious VDJ recombination scenarios were assigned using the TCRdist pipeline. In a later analysis, each TCR beta chain was defined by its CDR3 amino acid sequence together with its V-gene family, and reads lacking a unique V-gene family were excluded. A later analysis removed 592 highly shared, low-generation-probability nucleotide sequences to deal with suspected cross-contamination and a sequencing artifact. In a later analysis, a clonal expansion index was calculated for each public chain from normalized within-repertoire ranks of inferred template counts. In a later analysis, generation probabilities were computed with a VDJ recombination model fitted to out-of-frame rearrangements, and the resulting probabilities were checked against IGoR. In a later analysis, hypergeometric tests were used to score TCR-TCR, TCR-HLA and TCR-CMV co-occurrence, with a repertoire-size bias correction applied to TCR pairs. To estimate false discovery rates, a later analysis permuted the HLA or CMV assignments 20 times. In a later analysis, co-occurring TCRs were grouped with DBSCAN, and TCRdist sequence similarity was added when clustering was performed within HLA-allele-positive subsets. Repertoires with fewer than 30,000 or more than 120,000 public chains were left out of co-occurrence clustering, as were four to six repertoires with anomalous nucleotide sharing. TCRdb obtained this table from immuneACCESS and retained in-frame rearrangements with V and J assigned. These tables miss some clones; where compared with another copy, unresolved V genes account for less than half of the shortfall, and the remainder is unexplained. D and trimming were read from the DNA, whereas the V and J calls and clone size are those reported in that table. The sample yields 85,000 to 130,000 clones; approximately 73% were counted once. The ten largest clones take up around 3.8% of the sample.

The cohort consisted of 650 to 850 healthy bone marrow donors. At the time of sampling, every cohort member was nominally healthy, though immune exposures that went unrecorded were likely present. The donor was CMV seropositive and was included in the group of 289 seropositive cohort members. A peripheral blood sample was provided by each donor, and peripheral blood mononuclear cells were used for TCR beta sequencing. The Qiagen DNeasy Blood Extraction Kit was used to extract genomic DNA from the blood cell samples. The paper as a whole reports these results and caveats: A further reported finding was that TCR beta sequences accurately predicted the HLA-A and HLA-B alleles for most subjects in the first cohort. Presence/absence analyses assumed roughly uniform sequencing depth across donors, an assumption that may not hold. Correlated functional status among segregating V segments might reflect linkage disequilibrium, but an unknown experimental factor could not be ruled out. According to a later analysis, parvovirus B19, influenza, CMV and Epstein-Barr virus appeared linked to several top co-occurrence clusters. The authors suggested that the approach could potentially be extended to other disease states and immunological phenotypes. In a later analysis, around 17,000 TCR beta sequences were associated with specific HLA alleles at a false discovery rate of 0.05. For the cohort, immune exposure information was limited to CMV serostatus. When HLA alleles, especially DR and DQ, strongly co-occurred, attributing TCR associations to individual alleles was difficult. Because HLA typing was missing for some donors at each locus, association tests included only the typed subset. Compared with equally common non-associated chains, HLA-associated TCR beta chains in a later analysis were more clonally expanded and had lower generation probabilities. A later genetic analysis associated a missense DCLRE1C variant with V-gene and J-gene trimming of TCR beta chains, and an independent cohort replicated the association. Three of the identified cytomegalovirus-associated TCR beta chains were confirmed in vitro to be specific for cytomegalovirus antigens. In a later analysis, most CMV-associated TCR beta chains were found to appear HLA-restricted, with HLA associations seemingly driven largely by CMV exposure. Broadly in line with IMGT annotations, most TCR beta V segments showed up in productive rearrangements about 90% or about 30% of the time in an earlier analysis of a few hundred of the donors. Because the 87-base-pair reads could not distinguish some IMGT-functional V segments, including TRBV6-2 and TRBV6-3, those segments were excluded. Because counts were too low, 15 to 20 rarely observed V segments, including chromosome 9 orphons, were excluded from the earlier analysis of 587 of the donors. In this cohort, only TCR beta chains were sequenced, and detectable features were limited by the absence of alpha or paired-chain data. Across donors, most TCR sequences were observed very rarely, whereas some public TCRs were present in many individuals. In the study, 150 to 200 TCR beta chains were listed as associated with cytomegalovirus. A cluster of highly shared sequence variants was judged likely to be a technical artifact of the sequencing pipeline. The classifier was reported to diagnose cytomegalovirus status with high specificity and sensitivity in both the original and validation cohorts. Compared with the roughly 720-donor mean, donors in an Asian-associated ancestry cluster had fewer N-insertions in productive TCRs, according to a later genetic analysis. In a later analysis, the rate of TCR association differed among HLA loci, with DRB1 alleles having the most associated TCRs and HLA-C alleles having the fewest.

Regarding this clone: No antigen is known for it. Nothing much larger sits one base from this clone, and base qualities are not available.

Here the chain combines TRBV6-5 and TRBJ2-5; the D segment could be TRBD1, given 6 matching bases. Material: PBMCs. This TCR was recovered from a woman aged 45-65 years in good health and CMV-seropositive. This receptor has the CDR3 CASAEGGIGTQYF. The DNA reads as follows: TGTGCCAGCGCCGAAGGGGGAATCGGGACCCAGTACTTC.